The source of this T cell receptor (beta chain) is a study of blood T cell repertoires in COVID-19. TCRdb's copy holds only in-frame clones and misses some; the assay was immunoSEQ multiplex PCR. The sample consists of fewer than 250,000 clones, around four fifths of them appearing once. The length of the CDR3 is 13 residues. V lost 4 bases and J lost 9; bases outside the gene matches: 5. Germline V gives CDR1 SGDLS, CDR2 YYNGEE. The sequence came from a woman aged 80 or over with COVID-19, enrolled during active disease. Sequencing was done on a sample of peripheral blood. The V gene is TRBV9, the J gene TRBJ2-1; TRBD2 agrees at 9 bases. For the CDR3, the DNA is TGTGCCAGCAGCTCTAGCGGGGTCGGTGAGCAGTTCTTC. Protein sequence: CASSSSGVGEQFF.